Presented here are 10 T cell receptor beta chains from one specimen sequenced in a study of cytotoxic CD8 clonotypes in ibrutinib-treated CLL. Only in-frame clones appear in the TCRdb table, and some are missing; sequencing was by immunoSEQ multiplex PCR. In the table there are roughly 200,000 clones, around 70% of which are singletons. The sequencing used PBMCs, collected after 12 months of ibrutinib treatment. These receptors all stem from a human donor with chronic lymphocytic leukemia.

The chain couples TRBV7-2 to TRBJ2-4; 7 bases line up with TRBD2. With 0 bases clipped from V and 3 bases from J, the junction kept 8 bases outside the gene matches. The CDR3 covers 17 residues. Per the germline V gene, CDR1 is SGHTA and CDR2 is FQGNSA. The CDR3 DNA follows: TGTGCCAGCAGCTTAGCGGCGGCTAGCGGACTCAAAAACATTCAGTACTTC. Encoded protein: CASSLAAASGLKNIQYF.

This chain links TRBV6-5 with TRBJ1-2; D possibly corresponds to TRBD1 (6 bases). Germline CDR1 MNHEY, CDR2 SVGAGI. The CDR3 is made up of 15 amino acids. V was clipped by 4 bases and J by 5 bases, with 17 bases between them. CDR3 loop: CASSFDQGWGYGYTF. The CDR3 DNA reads TGTGCCAGCAGTTTCGACCAGGGGTGGGGGTATGGCTACACCTTC.

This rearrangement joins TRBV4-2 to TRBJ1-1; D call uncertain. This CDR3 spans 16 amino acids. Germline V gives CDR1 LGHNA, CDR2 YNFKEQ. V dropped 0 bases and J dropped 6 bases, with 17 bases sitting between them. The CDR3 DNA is TGTGCCAGCAGCCAAGAGCAGGCAGGAGGCGAGGCTGAAGCTTTCTTT. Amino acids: CASSQEQAGGEAEAFF.

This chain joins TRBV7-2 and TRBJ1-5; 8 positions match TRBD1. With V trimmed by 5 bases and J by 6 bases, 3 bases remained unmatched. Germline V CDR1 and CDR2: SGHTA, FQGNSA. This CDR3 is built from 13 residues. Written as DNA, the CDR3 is TGTGCCAGCAGCGCGGACAGGGCTCAGCCCCAGCATTTT. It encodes CASSADRAQPQHF.

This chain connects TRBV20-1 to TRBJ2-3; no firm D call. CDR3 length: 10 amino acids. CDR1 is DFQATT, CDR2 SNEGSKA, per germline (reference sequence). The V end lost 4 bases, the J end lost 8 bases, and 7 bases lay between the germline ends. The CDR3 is CSAMHATQYF. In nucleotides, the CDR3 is TGCAGTGCTATGCACGCTACGCAGTATTTT.

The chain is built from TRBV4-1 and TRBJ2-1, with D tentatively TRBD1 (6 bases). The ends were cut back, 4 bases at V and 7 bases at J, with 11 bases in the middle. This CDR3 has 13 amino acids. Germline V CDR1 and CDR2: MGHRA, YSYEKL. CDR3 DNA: TGCGCCAGCAGCCTAATAGGGGGAAATGAGCAGTTCTTC. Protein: CASSLIGGNEQFF.

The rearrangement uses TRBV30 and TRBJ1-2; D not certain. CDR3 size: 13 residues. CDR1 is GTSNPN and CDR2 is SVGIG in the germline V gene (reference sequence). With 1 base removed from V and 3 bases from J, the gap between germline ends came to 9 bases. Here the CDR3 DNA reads TGTGCCTGGAGTGCGACGCCGTACTATGGCTACACCTTC. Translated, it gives CAWSATPYYGYTF.

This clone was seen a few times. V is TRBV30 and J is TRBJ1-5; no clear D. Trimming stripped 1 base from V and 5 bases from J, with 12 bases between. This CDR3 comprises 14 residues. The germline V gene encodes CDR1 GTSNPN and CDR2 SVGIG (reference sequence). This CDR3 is CAWSDEDAHQPQHF. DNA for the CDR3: TGTGCCTGGAGTGATGAGGACGCTCATCAGCCCCAGCATTTT.

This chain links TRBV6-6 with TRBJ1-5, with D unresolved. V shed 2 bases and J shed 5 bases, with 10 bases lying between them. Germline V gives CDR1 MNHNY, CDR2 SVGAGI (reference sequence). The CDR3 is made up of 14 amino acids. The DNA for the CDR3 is TGTGCCAGCAGTTACCGGCTGCCGGATCAGCCCCAGCATTTT. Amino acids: CASSYRLPDQPQHF.

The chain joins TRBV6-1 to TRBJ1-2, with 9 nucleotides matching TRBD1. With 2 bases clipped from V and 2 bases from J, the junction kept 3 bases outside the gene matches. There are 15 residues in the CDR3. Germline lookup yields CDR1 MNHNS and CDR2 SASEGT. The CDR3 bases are TGTGCCAGCAGTGAACTACAGGGGGCGAACTATGGCTACACCTTC. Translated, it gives CASSELQGANYGYTF.